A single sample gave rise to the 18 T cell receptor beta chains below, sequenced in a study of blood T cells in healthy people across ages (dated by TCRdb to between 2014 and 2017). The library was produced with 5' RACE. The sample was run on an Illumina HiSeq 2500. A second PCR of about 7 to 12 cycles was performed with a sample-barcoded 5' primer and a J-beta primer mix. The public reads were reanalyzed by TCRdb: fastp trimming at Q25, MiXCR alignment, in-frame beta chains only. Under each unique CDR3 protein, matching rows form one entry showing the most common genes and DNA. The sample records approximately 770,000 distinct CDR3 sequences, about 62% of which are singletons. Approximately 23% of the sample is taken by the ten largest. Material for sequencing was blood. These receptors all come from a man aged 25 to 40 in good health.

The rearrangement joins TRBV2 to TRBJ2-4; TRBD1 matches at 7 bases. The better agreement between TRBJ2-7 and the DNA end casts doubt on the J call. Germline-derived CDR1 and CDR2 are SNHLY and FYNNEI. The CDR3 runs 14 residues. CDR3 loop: CASSVKWTGYEQYF. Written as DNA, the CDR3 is TGTGCCAGCAGTGTCAAGTGGACAGGCTACGAGCAGTACTTC.

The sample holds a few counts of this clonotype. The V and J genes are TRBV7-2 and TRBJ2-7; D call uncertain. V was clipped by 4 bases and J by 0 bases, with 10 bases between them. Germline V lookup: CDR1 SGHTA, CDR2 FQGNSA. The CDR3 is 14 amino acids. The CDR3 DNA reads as TGTGCCAGCAGCTCACGTCCTACCTCCTACGAGCAGTACTTC. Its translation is CASSSRPTSYEQYF.

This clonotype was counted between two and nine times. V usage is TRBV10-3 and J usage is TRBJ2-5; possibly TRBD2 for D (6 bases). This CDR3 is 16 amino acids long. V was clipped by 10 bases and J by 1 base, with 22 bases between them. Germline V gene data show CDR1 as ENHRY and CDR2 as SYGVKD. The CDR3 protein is CATRTKTGDSQETQYF. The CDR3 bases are TGTGCCACCCGAACAAAGACCGGGGACTCCCAAGAGACCCAGTACTTC.

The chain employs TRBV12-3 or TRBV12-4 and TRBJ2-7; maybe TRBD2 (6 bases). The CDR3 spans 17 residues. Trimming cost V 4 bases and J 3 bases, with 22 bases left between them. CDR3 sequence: CASSSAGRSKAIYEQYF. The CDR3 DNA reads TGTGCCAGCAGTTCCGCCGGGAGAAGCAAGGCTATCTACGAGCAGTACTTC.

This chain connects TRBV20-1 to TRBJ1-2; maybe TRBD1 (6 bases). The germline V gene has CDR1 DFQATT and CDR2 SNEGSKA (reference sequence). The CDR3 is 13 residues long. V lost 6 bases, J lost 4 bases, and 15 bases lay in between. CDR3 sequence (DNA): TGCAGTGCCGGGGGGGCAGGGGTCTATGGCTACACCTTC. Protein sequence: CSAGGAGVYGYTF.

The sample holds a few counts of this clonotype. The CDR3 coding sequence is TGCAGTGCGGAAGGGACAGCCACAACGGGACTAGCGGGGTCACAAGAGACCCAGTACTTC. Its translation: CSAEGTATTGLAGSQETQYF. This sequence joins TRBV20-1 and TRBJ2-7; 13 bases agree with TRBD2. The DNA end is more similar to TRBJ2-5, so the J call may be wrong. CDR3 length: 20 amino acids. Looked up from germline, CDR1 is DFQATT and CDR2 is SNEGSKA (reference sequence).

Here the CDR3 reads CASSPIGLHEQFF. The DNA for the CDR3 is TGTGCCAGCAGTCCGATAGGGTTACATGAGCAGTTCTTC. This chain uses TRBV28 with TRBJ2-1; D is unclear. Germline-derived CDR1 and CDR2 are MDHEN and SYDVKM. This CDR3 is 13 amino acids long. Trimming removed 5 bases from V and 8 bases from J, with 13 bases in between.

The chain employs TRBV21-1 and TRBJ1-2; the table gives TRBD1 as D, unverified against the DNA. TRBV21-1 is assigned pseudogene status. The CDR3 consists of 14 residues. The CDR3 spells CASSKLTPDGGYTF. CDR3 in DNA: TGTGCCAGCAGCAAACTTACCCCCGATGGAGGCTACACCTTC.

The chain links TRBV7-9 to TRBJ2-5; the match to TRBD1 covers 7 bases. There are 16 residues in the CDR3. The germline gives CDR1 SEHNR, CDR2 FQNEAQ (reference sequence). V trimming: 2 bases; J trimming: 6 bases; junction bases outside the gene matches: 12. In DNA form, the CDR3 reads TGTGCCAGCAGCTTAAGTGGGCAGGGGGTCCAGCAGACCCAGTACTTC. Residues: CASSLSGQGVQQTQYF.

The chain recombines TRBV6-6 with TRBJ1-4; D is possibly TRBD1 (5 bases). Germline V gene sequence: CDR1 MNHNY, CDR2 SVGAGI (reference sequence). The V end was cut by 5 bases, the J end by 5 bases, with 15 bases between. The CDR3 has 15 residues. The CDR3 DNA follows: TGTGCCAGCAGTCCGAGGTCAGGGATAAATGAAAAACTGTTTTTT. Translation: CASSPRSGINEKLFF.

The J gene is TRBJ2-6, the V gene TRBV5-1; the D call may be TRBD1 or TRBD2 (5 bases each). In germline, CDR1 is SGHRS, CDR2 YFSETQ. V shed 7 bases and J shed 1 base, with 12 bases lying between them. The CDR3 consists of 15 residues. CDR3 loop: CASAGAGSGANVLTF. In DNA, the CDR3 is TGCGCCAGCGCCGGGGCGGGTTCTGGGGCCAACGTCCTGACTTTC.

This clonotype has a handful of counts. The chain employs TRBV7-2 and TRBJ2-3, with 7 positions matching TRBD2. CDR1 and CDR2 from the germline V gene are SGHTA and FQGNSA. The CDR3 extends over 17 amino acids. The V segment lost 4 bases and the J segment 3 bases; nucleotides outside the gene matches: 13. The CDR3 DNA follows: TGTGCCAGCAGCTGGAGGTTGGGGGGAGGGCGGACAGATACGCAGTATTTT. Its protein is CASSWRLGGGRTDTQYF.

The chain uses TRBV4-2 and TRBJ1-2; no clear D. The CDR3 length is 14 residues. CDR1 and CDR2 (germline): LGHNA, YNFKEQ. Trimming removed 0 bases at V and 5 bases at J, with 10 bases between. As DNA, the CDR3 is TGTGCCAGCAGCCAAGATAATGGTCAATATGGCTACACCTTC. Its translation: CASSQDNGQYGYTF.

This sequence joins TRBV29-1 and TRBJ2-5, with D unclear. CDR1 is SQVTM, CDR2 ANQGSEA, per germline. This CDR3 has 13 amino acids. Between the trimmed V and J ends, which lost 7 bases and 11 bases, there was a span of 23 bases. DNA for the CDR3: TGCAGCGCCCGCCCACGGCTAGTCAATGAGCAGTACTTC. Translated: CSARPRLVNEQYF.

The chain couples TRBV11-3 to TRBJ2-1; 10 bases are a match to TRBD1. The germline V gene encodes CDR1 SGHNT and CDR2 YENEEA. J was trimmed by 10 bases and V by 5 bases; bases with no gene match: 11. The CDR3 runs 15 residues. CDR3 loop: CASSVYGTGAEEQFF. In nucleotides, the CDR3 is TGTGCCAGCAGCGTATACGGGACAGGGGCCGAGGAGCAGTTCTTC.

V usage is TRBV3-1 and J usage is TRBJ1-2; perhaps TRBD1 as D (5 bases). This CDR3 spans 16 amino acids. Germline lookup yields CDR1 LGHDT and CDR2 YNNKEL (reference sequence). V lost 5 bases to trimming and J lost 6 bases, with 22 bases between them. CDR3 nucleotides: TGTGCCAGCAGCGGAATCGTCGGGACGGATAAAAATGGCTACACCTTC. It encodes CASSGIVGTDKNGYTF.

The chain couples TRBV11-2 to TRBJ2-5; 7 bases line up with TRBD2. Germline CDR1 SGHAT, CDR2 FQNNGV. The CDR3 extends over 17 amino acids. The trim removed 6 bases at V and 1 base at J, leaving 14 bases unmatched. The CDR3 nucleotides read TGTGCCAGCAGGTCGTGGGGAGGGAATCAGGCCCAAGAGACCCAGTACTTC. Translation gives CASRSWGGNQAQETQYF.

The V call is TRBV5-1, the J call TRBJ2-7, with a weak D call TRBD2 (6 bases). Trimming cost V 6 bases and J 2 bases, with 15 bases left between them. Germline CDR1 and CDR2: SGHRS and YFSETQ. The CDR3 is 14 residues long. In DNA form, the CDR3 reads TGCGCCAGCAAACGGGACTCGGGCCCCTACGAGCAGTACTTC. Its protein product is CASKRDSGPYEQYF. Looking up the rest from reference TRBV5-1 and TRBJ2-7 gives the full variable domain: KAGVTQTPRYLIKTRGQQVTLSCSPISGHRSVSWYQQTPGQGLQFLFEYFSETQRNKGNFPGRFSGRQFSNSRSEMNVSTLELGDSALYLCASKRDSGPYEQYFGPGTRLTVT.